This section outlines one TCR beta chain sequence together with its context. This sample was included in a study of cytomegalovirus exposure and HLA in healthy donors. Overall study context: A preliminary data release comprised roughly 80 million unique TCRs obtained from HLA-typed donors.

60 Vbeta and 13 Jbeta primers were used in PCR. Profiling relied on immunoSEQ multiplex PCR, and the TCRdb table lists in-frame clones only, not all of them. Among about 120,000 clones listed, about 70% were seen once. The V end was cut by 0 bases, the J end by 4 bases, with 5 bases between. The CDR3 totals 14 residues. Germline CDR1 SGHRS, CDR2 YFSETQ. V is TRBV5-1 and J is TRBJ1-6; no clear D. The sequencing input was PBMCs. This clonotype was sampled from a woman aged 35 to 49 in good health and CMV-seropositive. CDR3 residues: CASSLGQYNSPLHF. Here the CDR3 DNA reads TGCGCCAGCAGCTTGGGCCAGTATAATTCACCCCTCCACTTT. Full variable domain (remainder filled in from reference TRBV5-1 and TRBJ1-6): KAGVTQTPRYLIKTRGQQVTLSCSPISGHRSVSWYQQTPGQGLQFLFEYFSETQRNKGNFPGRFSGRQFSNSRSEMNVSTLELGDSALYLCASSLGQYNSPLHFGNGTRLTVT.